The 32 T cell receptor beta chains given below trace back to one sample, sequenced in a study of blood T cell repertoires in COVID-19 (dated by TCRdb to about 2020). Preparation of the library involved the immunoSEQ multiplex PCR assay. In TCRdb, the immuneACCESS table is reduced to in-frame sequences with V and J assigned. These tables do not hold every clone; where another copy was compared, an unresolved V gene accounts for under half, and the others remain unexplained. The sample data list a few hundred thousand clones, and 70% to 90% of these were observed just once. The top ten constitute about 12% of the sample. Sequenced sample: peripheral blood. These receptor sequences come from a young woman who had recovered from COVID-19.

The V call is TRBV27, the J call TRBJ1-2; 9 bases match TRBD1. The V gene's germline CDR1 is MNHEY and CDR2 SMNVEV (reference sequence). V lost 2 bases and J lost 6; bases outside the gene matches: 7. This CDR3 is built from 15 residues. CDR3 in amino acids: CASSLRGQGRDGYTF. The CDR3 DNA sequence: TGTGCCAGCAGTTTAAGGGGACAGGGAAGGGATGGCTACACCTTC.

V gene TRBV6-2 or TRBV6-3 combines with J gene TRBJ1-1, with 9 bases aligning to TRBD1. CDR1 and CDR2 from the germline V gene are MNHEY and SVGEGT. CDR3 length: 14 residues. The trim removed 5 bases at V and 1 base at J, leaving 2 bases unmatched. In DNA form, the CDR3 reads TGTGCCAGCAGTACAGGGGGCTCGAACACTGAAGCTTTCTTT. Translating gives CASSTGGSNTEAFF.

The chain links TRBV6-9 to TRBJ2-1; TRBD2 aligns across 11 bases. The length of the CDR3 is 15 residues. V was clipped by 6 bases and J by 2 bases; unmatched bases: 3. CDR1 is MNHGY and CDR2 is SVAAGI in the germline V gene. The CDR3 region is CASSLLAGAYNEQFF. The CDR3, as DNA: TGTGCCAGCAGCTTACTAGCGGGAGCCTACAATGAGCAGTTCTTC.

This sequence joins TRBV19 and TRBJ2-7, with 7 positions matching TRBD1. V was pared by 4 bases and J by 3 bases, with 9 bases of the junction left unmatched. CDR1 is LNHDA, CDR2 SQIVND, per germline (reference sequence). This CDR3 spans 15 amino acids. In DNA, the CDR3 is TGTGCCAGTAGTAGGGGGACAGCGATTGGCTACGAGCAGTACTTC. Protein sequence: CASSRGTAIGYEQYF.

The chain links TRBV18 to TRBJ2-3; 7 bases are a match to TRBD1. V lost 4 bases, J lost 6 bases, and 10 bases stayed unmatched. Germline V lookup: CDR1 KGHSH, CDR2 LQKENI. The CDR3 has 15 amino acids. CDR3 coding DNA: TGTGCCAGCTCACTAACTATCGACAGGGCTGATACGCAGTATTTT. Its translation: CASSLTIDRADTQYF.

The chain uses TRBV5-8 and TRBJ2-7; maybe TRBD1 (6 bases). V was cut by 9 bases and J by 2 bases, with 12 bases left in between. This CDR3 is built from 12 residues. Per the germline V gene, CDR1 is SGHTS and CDR2 is YDEGEE. This chain's CDR3 is CATHRAPYEQYF. The CDR3 bases are TGTGCCACTCACAGGGCTCCCTACGAGCAGTACTTC.

The genes are TRBV29-1 and TRBJ1-3; possible D gene TRBD1, 5 bases. The V and J ends lost 4 bases and 4 bases respectively, with 8 bases between them. The V gene's germline CDR1 is SQVTM and CDR2 ANQGSEA. The CDR3 sequence is 12 residues long. For the CDR3, the DNA is TGCAGCGTTGCGTCAGGGGGAAACACCATATATTTT. Amino acids: CSVASGGNTIYF.

The rearrangement joins TRBV9 to TRBJ2-2; 8 nucleotides match TRBD2. Germline V gene lookup returns CDR1 SGDLS and CDR2 YYNGEE. This CDR3 has 15 amino acids. Germline trimming cut 5 bases from V and 5 bases from J; bases unmatched to any gene: 8. Written as DNA, the CDR3 is TGTGCCAGCAGGGGGAGCGGGAGAAATACCGGGGAGCTGTTTTTT. This codes for CASRGSGRNTGELFF.

This clone was seen only once. The chain links TRBV29-1 to TRBJ1-2; unclear D gene. This CDR3 region has 13 residues. CDR1 SQVTM and CDR2 ANQGSEA come from the germline V gene. The V gene lost 2 bases and the J gene lost 0 bases, with 7 bases spanning the gap. CDR3 nucleotide sequence: TGCAGCGTTGAAAGCGTAGCTAACTATGGCTACACCTTC. Protein: CSVESVANYGYTF.

The chain recombines TRBV7-9 with TRBJ2-7, with 8 positions matching TRBD2. Germline CDR1 reads SEHNR; CDR2 reads FQNEAQ (reference sequence). The V gene end was trimmed by 6 bases and the J gene end by 6 bases; junction bases not matched to a gene: 7. This CDR3 comprises 13 residues. The DNA for the CDR3 is TGTGCCAGCAGTTACAGCGGGAGAGGCGAGCAGTACTTC. It specifies CASSYSGRGEQYF. The complete variable domain, with remaining parts taken from reference TRBV7-9 and TRBJ2-7, reads DTGVSQNPRHKITKRGQNVTFRCDPISEHNRLYWYRQTLGQGPEFLTYFQNEAQLEKSRLLSDRFSAERPKGSFSTLEIQRTEQGDSAMYLCASSYSGRGEQYFGPGTRLTVT.

The chain joins TRBV7-2 to TRBJ2-7, with D maybe TRBD1 (6 bases). Trimming took off 1 base at V and 3 bases at J, with 13 bases between the two ends. CDR1 is SGHTA and CDR2 is FQGNSA in the germline V gene. CDR3 length: 15 residues. CDR3 DNA sequence: TGTGCCAGCAGCTTAGGGACAGTTAACTTCTACGAGCAGTACTTC. Protein: CASSLGTVNFYEQYF.

This chain links TRBV6-6 with TRBJ1-1; D possibly corresponds to TRBD1 (6 bases). Germline values: CDR1 MNHNY, CDR2 SVGAGI (reference sequence). V was pared by 2 bases and J by 2 bases, with 9 bases between. The CDR3 loop spans 14 amino acids. CDR3 nucleotides: TGTGCCAGCAGTTACGGCAGGGGTAACACTGAAGCTTTCTTT. Translated, it gives CASSYGRGNTEAFF.

The chain links TRBV11-2 to TRBJ1-3, with D maybe TRBD1 (6 bases). The CDR3 contains 14 residues. CDR1 is SGHAT, CDR2 FQNNGV, per germline. Between the trimmed V and J ends, which lost 5 bases and 3 bases, there was a span of 11 bases. The DNA of the CDR3 is TGTGCCAGCAGCCCGCGGACAGATGGAAACACCATATATTTT. As protein: CASSPRTDGNTIYF.

The V gene is TRBV5-1, the J gene TRBJ2-3, with 14 bases fitting TRBD2. Germline lookup yields CDR1 SGHRS and CDR2 YFSETQ. V trimming: 4 bases; J trimming: 5 bases; junction bases outside the gene matches: 9. This CDR3 is 17 amino acids long. The CDR3 loop reads CASSPGTSGSVVDTQYF. The CDR3 DNA reads as TGCGCCAGCAGCCCCGGGACTAGCGGGAGTGTGGTAGATACGCAGTATTTT. Full variable domain (rest looked up from reference TRBV5-1 and TRBJ2-3): KAGVTQTPRYLIKTRGQQVTLSCSPISGHRSVSWYQQTPGQGLQFLFEYFSETQRNKGNFPGRFSGRQFSNSRSEMNVSTLELGDSALYLCASSPGTSGSVVDTQYFGPGTRLTVL.

This clone has just a few counts. CDR3 DNA sequence: TGTGCCAGCAGGAGATTCGAGGATCAGCCCCAGCATTTT. This codes for CASRRFEDQPQHF. The rearrangement links TRBV2 to TRBJ1-5, with D hard to call. CDR3 size: 13 residues. V lost 6 bases and J lost 5, with 11 bases in between. CDR1 and CDR2 (germline): SNHLY, FYNNEI.

V gene TRBV24-1 combines with J gene TRBJ2-2; D remains unclear. V was cut by 5 bases and J by 5 bases, with 5 bases left in between. CDR1 is KGHDR and CDR2 is SFDVKD in the germline V gene. The CDR3 sequence is 12 residues long. CDR3 DNA: TGTGCCACCAGTGGAGGAACCGGGGAGCTGTTTTTT. Translation: CATSGGTGELFF.

The chain links TRBV6-2 or TRBV6-3 to TRBJ2-7; D might be TRBD2 (6 bases). CDR1 MNHEY and CDR2 SVGEGT come from the germline V gene. This CDR3 region has 14 residues. V lost 5 bases, J lost 8 bases, and 19 bases lay in between. CDR3 in amino acids: CASSRPGLTLKQYF. CDR3 nucleotide sequence: TGTGCCAGCAGTAGACCGGGACTTACTCTAAAGCAGTACTTC.

The V gene is TRBV6-6, the J gene TRBJ1-3, with TRBD1 matching over 10 bases. This CDR3 contains 15 residues. Germline assignment: CDR1 MNHNY and CDR2 SVGAGI (reference sequence). V trimming: 5 bases; J trimming: 2 bases; junction bases outside the gene matches: 3. The CDR3 sequence is CASSRQGAPGNTIYF. The DNA for the CDR3 is TGTGCCAGCAGTCGACAGGGGGCCCCTGGAAACACCATATATTTT.

The V and J genes are TRBV14 and TRBJ2-5; D is perhaps TRBD1 (6 bases). V dropped 5 bases and J dropped 0 bases, with 13 bases sitting between them. Germline V gene data show CDR1 as SGHDN and CDR2 as FVKESK. This CDR3 comprises 15 residues. This chain's CDR3 is CASSSTGWYQETQYF. Written as DNA, the CDR3 is TGTGCCAGCAGCTCGACAGGCTGGTACCAAGAGACCCAGTACTTC.

V gene TRBV7-3 combines with J gene TRBJ1-2; D unresolved. The CDR3 has 13 amino acids. Trimming pared 2 bases from V and 0 bases from J, leaving 4 bases between. CDR1 is SGHTA and CDR2 is FQGTGA in the germline V gene. CDR3 region: CASSLQANYGYTF. The CDR3 region has the DNA TGTGCCAGCAGCTTACAGGCTAACTATGGCTACACCTTC.

This sequence joins TRBV9 and TRBJ1-2; D perhaps matches TRBD1 (6 bases). The germline CDR1 and CDR2 sequences are SGDLS and YYNGEE. With 4 bases removed from V and 5 bases from J, the gap between germline ends came to 15 bases. There are 14 residues in the CDR3. DNA of the CDR3: TGTGCCAGCAGCCAAGGGGGGGCAGGGTATGGCTACACCTTC. Protein sequence: CASSQGGAGYGYTF.

The genes are TRBV28 and TRBJ1-4; 9 bases fit TRBD1. This CDR3 is 13 amino acids long. From germline, CDR1 is MDHEN and CDR2 SYDVKM. V lost 7 bases to trimming and J lost 5 bases; unmatched junction nucleotides: 2. CDR3 in amino acids: CASTGQGNEKLFF. The CDR3, as DNA: TGTGCCAGCACCGGACAGGGGAATGAAAAACTGTTTTTT.

The V and J genes are TRBV29-1 and TRBJ2-7; 7 bases map to TRBD2. The germline gives CDR1 SQVTM, CDR2 ANQGSEA. Trimming took 1 base from V and 2 from J; bases not matched to a gene: 5. This CDR3 has 14 amino acids. The CDR3 sequence is CSVEVASGTYEQYF. The DNA of the CDR3 is TGCAGCGTTGAAGTGGCTAGCGGTACCTACGAGCAGTACTTC.

V usage is TRBV9 and J usage is TRBJ2-2; D ambiguous. The CDR3 contains 12 residues. Trimming removed 7 bases from V and 2 bases from J, with 6 bases in between. CDR1 SGDLS and CDR2 YYNGEE come from the germline V gene. CDR3 bases: TGTGCCAGCCTGGCCAACACCGGGGAGCTGTTTTTT. Its translation: CASLANTGELFF.

The chain recombines TRBV7-9 with TRBJ1-1; 7 positions match TRBD1. Germline V gene sequence: CDR1 SEHNR, CDR2 FQNEAQ (reference sequence). V was pared by 6 bases and J by 7 bases, with 8 bases of the junction left unmatched. The length of the CDR3 is 13 residues. The CDR3 DNA reads as TGTGCCAGCAGGGCCGACAGGGCGATTGAAGCTTTCTTT. It yields the protein CASRADRAIEAFF.

This sequence joins TRBV5-6 and TRBJ2-7; TRBD1 is a possible D gene (6 bases). Germline V gives CDR1 SGHDT, CDR2 YYEEEE. V lost 4 bases, J lost 3 bases, and 14 bases lay in between. The CDR3 runs to 14 residues. CDR3 region: CASSTGQMLYEQYF. The CDR3 DNA reads as TGTGCCAGCAGCACTGGACAGATGCTCTACGAGCAGTACTTC.

The chain links TRBV3-1 (or the pseudogene TRBV3-2) to TRBJ2-7; TRBD1 might be the D (6 bases). The germline V gene encodes CDR1 LGHDT and CDR2 YNNKEL (reference sequence). Trimming left V 1 base short and J 5 bases short, with 12 bases between. This CDR3 has 14 amino acids. The CDR3 DNA sequence: TGTGCCAGCAGCCAAGCTCGTTACAGGGACGAGCAGTACTTC. This codes for CASSQARYRDEQYF.

The V gene is TRBV14, the J gene TRBJ2-2; TRBD2 agrees at 7 bases. The germline V gene encodes CDR1 SGHDN and CDR2 FVKESK. The CDR3 extends over 18 amino acids. Trimming cost V 3 bases and J 1 base; bases outside gene matches: 11. The CDR3 is CASSHASGLVLNTGELFF. The DNA of the CDR3 is TGTGCCAGCAGCCACGCTTCCGGACTAGTTCTGAACACCGGGGAGCTGTTTTTT.

CDR3 nucleotide sequence: TGTGCCAGCAGTTACAGCAGCACGGGGGGTGAGCAGTTCTTC. Its protein product is CASSYSSTGGEQFF. The chain employs TRBV6-2 or TRBV6-3 and TRBJ2-1; 7 bases match TRBD2. V lost 2 bases to trimming and J lost 9 bases; unmatched junction nucleotides: 7. Germline V gene lookup returns CDR1 MNHEY and CDR2 SVGEGT. CDR3 length: 14 residues.

The CDR3 is CASSLSGSGNQPQHF. The DNA of the CDR3 is TGTGCCAGCAGCTTAAGTGGGTCGGGGAATCAGCCCCAGCATTTT. This chain links TRBV7-6 with TRBJ1-5; D ambiguous. The CDR3 has 15 residues. V was trimmed by 2 bases and J by 4 bases, leaving 12 bases between them. Per the germline V gene, CDR1 is SGHVS and CDR2 is FNYEAQ.

J is TRBJ1-1 and V is TRBV5-1; perhaps TRBD1 as D (6 bases). The CDR3 loop spans 14 amino acids. Germline V lookup: CDR1 SGHRS, CDR2 YFSETQ. Trimming stripped 6 bases from V and 5 bases from J, with 17 bases between. The CDR3 spells CASTNTRGGTEAFF. As DNA, the CDR3 is TGCGCCAGCACCAACACGCGAGGGGGAACTGAAGCTTTCTTT. Using reference TRBV5-1 and TRBJ1-1 for the parts outside the CDR3, the full variable domain is KAGVTQTPRYLIKTRGQQVTLSCSPISGHRSVSWYQQTPGQGLQFLFEYFSETQRNKGNFPGRFSGRQFSNSRSEMNVSTLELGDSALYLCASTNTRGGTEAFFGQGTRLTVV.

The rearrangement uses TRBV15 and TRBJ1-4; D ambiguous. This CDR3 comprises 16 residues. Trimming stripped 0 bases from V and 5 bases from J, with 13 bases between. From germline, CDR1 is LNHNV and CDR2 YYDKDF (reference sequence). CDR3 DNA sequence: TGTGCCACCAGCAGAGAACGATTGGCTTCAAATGAAAAACTGTTTTTT. Translated: CATSRERLASNEKLFF.